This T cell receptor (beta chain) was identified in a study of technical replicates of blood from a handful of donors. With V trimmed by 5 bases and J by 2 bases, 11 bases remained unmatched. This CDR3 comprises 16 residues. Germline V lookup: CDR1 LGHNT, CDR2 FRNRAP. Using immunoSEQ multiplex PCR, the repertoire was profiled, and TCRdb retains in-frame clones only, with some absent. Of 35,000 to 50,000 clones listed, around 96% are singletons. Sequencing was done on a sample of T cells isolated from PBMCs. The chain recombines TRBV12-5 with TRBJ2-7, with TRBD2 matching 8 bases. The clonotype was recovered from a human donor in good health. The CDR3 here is CASGPRGGSTAYEQYF. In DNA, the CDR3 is TGTGCTAGTGGTCCCCGGGGGGGGAGTACAGCCTACGAGCAGTACTTC.